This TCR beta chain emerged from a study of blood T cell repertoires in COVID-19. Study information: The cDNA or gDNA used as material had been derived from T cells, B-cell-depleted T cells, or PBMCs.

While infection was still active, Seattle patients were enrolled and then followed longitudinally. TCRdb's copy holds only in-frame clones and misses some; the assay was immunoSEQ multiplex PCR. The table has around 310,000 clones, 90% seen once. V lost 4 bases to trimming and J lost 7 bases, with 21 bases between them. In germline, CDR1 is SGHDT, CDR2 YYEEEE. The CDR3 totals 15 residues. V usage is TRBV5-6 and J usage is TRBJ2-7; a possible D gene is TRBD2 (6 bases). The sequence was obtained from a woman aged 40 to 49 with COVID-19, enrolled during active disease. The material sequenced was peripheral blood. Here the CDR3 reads CASSVGGAGSWEQYF. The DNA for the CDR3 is TGTGCCAGCAGCGTTGGAGGGGCCGGGTCGTGGGAGCAGTACTTC. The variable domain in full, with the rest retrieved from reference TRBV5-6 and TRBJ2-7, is DAGVTQSPTHLIKTRGQQVTLRCSPKSGHDTVSWYQQALGQGPQFIFQYYEEEERQRGNFPDRFSGHQFPNYSSELNVNALLLGDSALYLCASSVGGAGSWEQYFGPGTRLTVT.